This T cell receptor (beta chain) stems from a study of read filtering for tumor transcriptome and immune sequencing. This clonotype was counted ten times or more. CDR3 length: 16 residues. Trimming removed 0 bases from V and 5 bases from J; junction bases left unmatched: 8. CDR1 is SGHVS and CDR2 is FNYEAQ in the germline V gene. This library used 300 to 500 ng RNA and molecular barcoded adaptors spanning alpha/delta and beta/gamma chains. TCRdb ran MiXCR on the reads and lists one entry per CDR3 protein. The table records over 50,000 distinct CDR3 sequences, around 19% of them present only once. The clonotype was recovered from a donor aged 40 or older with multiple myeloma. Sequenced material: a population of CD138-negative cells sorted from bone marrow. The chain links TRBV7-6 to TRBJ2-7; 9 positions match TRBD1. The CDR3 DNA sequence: TGTGCCAGCAGCTTAGCCCCCGGGACAGGGAACCACGAGCAGTACTTC. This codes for CASSLAPGTGNHEQYF.